The clone carrying this T cell receptor (beta chain) was seen ten or more times. Its antigen is currently unknown. Losses at the gene ends were 4 bases for V and 2 bases for J; bases not matched to a gene: 9. The CDR3 runs to 16 residues. CDR3 of TCR beta was amplified from genomic DNA via a two-round multiplex PCR. Specific primers for each TRBV and TRBJ gene were what first-round PCR used. TCRdb reprocessed the multiplex PCR reads via MiXCR and lists one record per CDR3 protein. The table lists about 15,000 distinct CDR3 sequences, about 18% of them singletons. The data were obtained in a study of prognosis after radiotherapy for stage I lung cancer. Study information: Newly diagnosed primary stage I lung tumors were present in about 15 patients, and oligometastatic NSCLC after surgical resection of the primary tumor was present in a handful of patients.

General study results and limits: Lower post-radiation Shannon entropy was seen in patients who went on to develop distant metastases.

Specimen: PBMCs, collected before or after stereotactic body radiation therapy (not recorded which). This sequence joins TRBV12-3 or TRBV12-4 and TRBJ2-5; 8 nucleotides agree with TRBD1. The receptor was isolated from a donor over 45 with non-small cell lung cancer. For the CDR3, the DNA is TGTGCCAGCAGTTCCCGACGACAGGGGAGGCAAGAGACCCAGTACTTC. Its translation: CASSSRRQGRQETQYF.